This TCR beta chain came from a study of T-cell reconstitution after alpha-beta-depleted transplantation in children. This sample's TCRbeta library carried unique molecular identifier barcodes. TCRdb re-called the PCR reads with MiXCR, one entry per CDR3 protein. The profile shows under 140,000 distinct CDR3 sequences, over 9% of them singletons. With 3 bases removed from V and 5 bases from J, the gap between germline ends came to 11 bases. CDR1 SGHVS and CDR2 FQNEAQ come from the germline V gene. The CDR3 length is 15 residues. This clonotype was detected ten times or more. The source was PBMCs from the stem cell graft donor, collected from the stem cell graft. The chain recombines TRBV7-8 with TRBJ2-6; possibly TRBD1 for D (6 bases). The TCR sequence derives from a human donor who donated a stem cell graft to a child with acute lymphoblastic leukemia. Here the CDR3 DNA reads TGTGCCAGCAGCTTCTATAGGGACAGGGCCAACGTCCTGACTTTC. Protein sequence: CASSFYRDRANVLTF.